This T cell receptor beta chain was retrieved from a study of shared clonotypes between healthy human individuals. Overall study: Samples came from a couple of female and a few male donors aged 18 to 49. Study outcomes and limitations: Shared across several donors were around 5% of the naive CD4 clonotypes.

Only in-frame clones appear in the TCRdb table, and some are missing; sequencing was by immunoSEQ multiplex PCR. The sample consists of 1.5 million to 1.9 million clones, 98% of them appearing once. It was into CD45RA+ naive and CD45RA-negative memory subsets that the CD4+ cells were split. Turning to this clone: Its target is unknown.

The length of the CDR3 is 18 residues. V dropped 4 bases and J dropped 2 bases, with 21 bases sitting between them. Germline V gives CDR1 SGHDN, CDR2 FVKESK. The genes are TRBV14 and TRBJ2-1, with D perhaps being TRBD1 or TRBD2 (5 bases each). The source of this sequence is a man in his thirties or forties in good health. The sequencing input was naive CD4+ T cells sorted from blood. The subset here: CD45RA+ positively selected. In DNA form, the CDR3 reads TGTGCCAGCAGCCCAACCCTTGGGGGATTAAGTACCTACAATGAGCAGTTCTTC. Residues: CASSPTLGGLSTYNEQFF.